The T cell receptor beta chain described here comes from a study of PD-1 blockade in mismatch repair-deficient tumors. Study at large: Patients had about a dozen mismatch repair-deficient cancer types and were previously treated and progressing.

Details on this clone: No antigen is known for it. At one boundary the junction diverges from the germline segment, which might be a read error.

Sequenced by immunoSEQ multiplex PCR; TCRdb stores in-frame clones only, minus some. The table lists over 75,000 clones, approximately 84% of them singletons. TCRs were sequenced from three patients responding to pembrolizumab. Broader study findings: After pembrolizumab, tumor-resident clones rose rapidly, then generally contracted before radiologic responses.

This specimen was peripheral blood, taken 12 weeks after starting pembrolizumab. The clonotype originates from an adult with mismatch repair-deficient cancer.

This chain's CDR3 is CASSLSTGPNYGYAF. The CDR3 region has the DNA TGTGCCAGCAGCCTCTCTACAGGACCGAACTATGGCTACGCCTTC. The chain employs TRBV14 and TRBJ1-2; the D gene is possibly TRBD1 (5 bases). The CDR3 has 15 residues. Germline V lookup: CDR1 SGHDN, CDR2 FVKESK.